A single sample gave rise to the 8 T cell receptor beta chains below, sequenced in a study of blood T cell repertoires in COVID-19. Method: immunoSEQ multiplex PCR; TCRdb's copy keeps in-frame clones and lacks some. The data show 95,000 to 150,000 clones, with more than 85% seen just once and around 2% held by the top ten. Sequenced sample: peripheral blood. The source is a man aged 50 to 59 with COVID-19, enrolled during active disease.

CDR3 bases: TGTGCCTGGAGTCTATCATCCCGGGAGCTGTTTTTT. Amino acids: CAWSLSSRELFF. V and J are TRBV30 and TRBJ2-2, with no clear D. Germline V gene lookup returns CDR1 GTSNPN and CDR2 SVGIG (reference sequence). The CDR3 is 12 amino acids. V was shortened by 2 bases and J by 9 bases, with 10 bases between the two germline ends.

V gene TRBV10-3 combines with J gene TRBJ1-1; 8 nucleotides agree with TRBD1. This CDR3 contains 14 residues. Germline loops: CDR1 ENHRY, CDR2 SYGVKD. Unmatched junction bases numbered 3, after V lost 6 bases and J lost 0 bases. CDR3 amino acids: CAIRDRALNTEAFF. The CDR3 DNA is TGTGCCATCAGGGACAGGGCCCTGAACACTGAAGCTTTCTTT.

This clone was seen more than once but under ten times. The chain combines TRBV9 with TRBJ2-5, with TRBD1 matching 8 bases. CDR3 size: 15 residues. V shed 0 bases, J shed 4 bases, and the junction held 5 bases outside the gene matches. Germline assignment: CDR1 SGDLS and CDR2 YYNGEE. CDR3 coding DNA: TGTGCCAGCAGCGTAGGGACAGGGATCGGAGAGACCCAGTACTTC. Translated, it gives CASSVGTGIGETQYF.

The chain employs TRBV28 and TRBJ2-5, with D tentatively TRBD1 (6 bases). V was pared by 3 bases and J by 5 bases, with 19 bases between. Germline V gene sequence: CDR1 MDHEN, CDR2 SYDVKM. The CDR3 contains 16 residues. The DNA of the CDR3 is TGTGCCAGCAGTTTCCGGATAACAGGGTATGGGGAGACCCAGTACTTC. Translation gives CASSFRITGYGETQYF.

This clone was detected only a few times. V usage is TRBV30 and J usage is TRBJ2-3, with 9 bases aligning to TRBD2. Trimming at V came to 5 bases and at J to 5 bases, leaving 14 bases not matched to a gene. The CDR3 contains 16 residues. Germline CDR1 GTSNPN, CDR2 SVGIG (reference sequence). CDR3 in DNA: TGTGCCTGGTCCTTCAACGCGGGAGGGCCTGGAGATACGCAGTATTTT. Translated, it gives CAWSFNAGGPGDTQYF.

Written as DNA, the CDR3 is TGCAGCGTTGAACTGTCGAACACCGGGGAGCTGTTTTTT. Residues: CSVELSNTGELFF. The genes are TRBV29-1 and TRBJ2-2; D gene unclear. Trimming pared 2 bases from V and 0 bases from J, leaving 4 bases between. CDR3 length equals 13 residues. Germline CDR1 SQVTM, CDR2 ANQGSEA.

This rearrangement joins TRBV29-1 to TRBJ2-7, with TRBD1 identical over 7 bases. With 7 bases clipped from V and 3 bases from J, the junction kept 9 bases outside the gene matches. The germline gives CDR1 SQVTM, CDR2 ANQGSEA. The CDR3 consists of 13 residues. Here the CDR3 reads CSASQGFYYEQYF. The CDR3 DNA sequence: TGCAGCGCATCACAGGGGTTCTACTACGAGCAGTACTTC.

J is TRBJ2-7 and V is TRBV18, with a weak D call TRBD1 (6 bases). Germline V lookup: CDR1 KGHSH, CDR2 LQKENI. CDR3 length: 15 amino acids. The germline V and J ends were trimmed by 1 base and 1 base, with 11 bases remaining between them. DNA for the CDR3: TGTGCCAGCTCACCACAGGGGGTCCGTTCCTACGAGCAGTACTTC. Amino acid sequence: CASSPQGVRSYEQYF. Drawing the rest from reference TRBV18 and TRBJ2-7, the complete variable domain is NAGVMQNPRHLVRRRGQEARLRCSPMKGHSHVYWYRQLPEEGLKFMVYLQKENIIDESGMPKERFSAEFPKEGPSILRIQQVVRGDSAAYFCASSPQGVRSYEQYFGPGTRLTVT.